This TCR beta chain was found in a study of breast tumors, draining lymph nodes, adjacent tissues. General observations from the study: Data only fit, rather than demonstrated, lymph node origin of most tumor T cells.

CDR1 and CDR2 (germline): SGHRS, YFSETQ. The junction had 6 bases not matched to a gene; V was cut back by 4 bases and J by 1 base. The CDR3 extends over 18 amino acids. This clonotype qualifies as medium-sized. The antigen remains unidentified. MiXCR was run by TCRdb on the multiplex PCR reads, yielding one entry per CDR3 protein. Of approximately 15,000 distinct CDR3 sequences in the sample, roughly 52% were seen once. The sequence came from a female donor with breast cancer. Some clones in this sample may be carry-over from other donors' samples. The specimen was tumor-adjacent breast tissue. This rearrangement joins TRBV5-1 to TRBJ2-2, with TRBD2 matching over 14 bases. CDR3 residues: CASSLGLAGGQNTGELFF. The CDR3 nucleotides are TGCGCCAGCAGCCTCGGACTAGCGGGAGGACAGAACACCGGGGAGCTGTTTTTT.